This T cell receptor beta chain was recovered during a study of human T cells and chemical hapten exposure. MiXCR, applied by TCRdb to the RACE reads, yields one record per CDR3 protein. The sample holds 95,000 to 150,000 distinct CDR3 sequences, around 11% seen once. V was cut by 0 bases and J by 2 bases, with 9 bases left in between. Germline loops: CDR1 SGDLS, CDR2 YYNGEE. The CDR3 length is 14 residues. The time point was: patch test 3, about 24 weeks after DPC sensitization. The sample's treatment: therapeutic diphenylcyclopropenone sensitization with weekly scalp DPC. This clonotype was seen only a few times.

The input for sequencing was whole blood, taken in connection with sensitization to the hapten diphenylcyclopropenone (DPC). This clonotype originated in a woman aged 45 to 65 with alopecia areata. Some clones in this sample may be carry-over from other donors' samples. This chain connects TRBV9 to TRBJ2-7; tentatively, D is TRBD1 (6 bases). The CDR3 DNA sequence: TGTGCCAGCAGCGTAGGACAGGAACCCTACGAGCAGTACTTC. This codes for CASSVGQEPYEQYF. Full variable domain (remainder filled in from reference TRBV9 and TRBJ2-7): DSGVTQTPKHLITATGQRVTLRCSPRSGDLSVYWYQQSLDQGLQFLIQYYNGEERAKGNILERFSAQQFPDLHSELNLSSLELGDSALYFCASSVGQEPYEQYFGPGTRLTVT.